The T cell receptor (beta chain) under discussion was sequenced for a study of pediatric ulcerative colitis. The study's findings and limits: In rectum, acute severe colitis had expanded clones and less diversity. Repertoires came from total lymphocyte DNA, so rare subsets like regulatory T cells may be missed.

Remarks on this clone: The antigen remains unidentified.

Repertoires were generated with immunoSEQ multiplex PCR, while TCRdb's copy carries only in-frame clones and drops some. The table lists about 24,000 clones, more than 65% of them singletons. The rectum was sampled with one to two pinch biopsies at colonoscopy. V was pared by 3 bases and J by 0 bases, with 9 bases between. The germline V gene encodes CDR1 SGHDN and CDR2 FVKESK. CDR3 length equals 15 residues. Material: gut tissue. This TCR was sampled from a boy younger than 18 with severe ulcerative colitis. This rearrangement joins TRBV14 to TRBJ2-1, with D possibly matching TRBD1 (6 bases). CDR3 DNA sequence: TGTGCCAGCAGCCAGCTAGGGGGCTCCTACAATGAGCAGTTCTTC. Protein: CASSQLGGSYNEQFF.